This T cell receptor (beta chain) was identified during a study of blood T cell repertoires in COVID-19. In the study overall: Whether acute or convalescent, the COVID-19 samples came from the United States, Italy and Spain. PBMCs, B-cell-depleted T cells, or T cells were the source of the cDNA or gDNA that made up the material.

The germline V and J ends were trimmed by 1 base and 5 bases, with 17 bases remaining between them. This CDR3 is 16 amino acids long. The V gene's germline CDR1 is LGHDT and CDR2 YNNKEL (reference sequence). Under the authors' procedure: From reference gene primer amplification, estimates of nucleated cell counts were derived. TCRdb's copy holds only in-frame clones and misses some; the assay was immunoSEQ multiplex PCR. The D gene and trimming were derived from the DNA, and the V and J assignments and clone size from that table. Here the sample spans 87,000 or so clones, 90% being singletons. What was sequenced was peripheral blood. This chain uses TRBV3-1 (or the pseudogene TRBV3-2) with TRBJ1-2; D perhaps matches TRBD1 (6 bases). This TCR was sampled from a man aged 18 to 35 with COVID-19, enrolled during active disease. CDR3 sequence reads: CASSQGLSYGTYGYTF. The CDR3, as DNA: TGTGCCAGCAGCCAAGGGCTATCATACGGGACATATGGCTACACCTTC.